This TCR beta chain emerged from a study of blood T cell repertoires in COVID-19. Source study methods: By means of reference gene primer amplification, nucleated cell counts were estimated. Sequencing was performed with immunoSEQ multiplex PCR; in TCRdb, only in-frame clones are kept and a portion is missing. Clonal size and the V and J genes are those of that table, whereas D and trimming came from the DNA. In the table there are 180,000 or so clones, 65% to 85% of which are singletons. The germline CDR1 and CDR2 sequences are SGHDT and YYEEEE. This CDR3 has 14 residues. V shed 3 bases, J shed 4 bases, and the junction held 6 bases outside the gene matches.

The chain has TRBV5-6 and TRBJ1-2; the match to TRBD1 covers 7 bases. Sample: peripheral blood. The sequence derives from a human donor with acute or convalescent COVID-19. The donor label of this sample is uncertain. The CDR3 DNA is TGTGCCAGCAGCTCCGGGACAGCTAGCTATGGCTACACCTTC. Its translation is CASSSGTASYGYTF.